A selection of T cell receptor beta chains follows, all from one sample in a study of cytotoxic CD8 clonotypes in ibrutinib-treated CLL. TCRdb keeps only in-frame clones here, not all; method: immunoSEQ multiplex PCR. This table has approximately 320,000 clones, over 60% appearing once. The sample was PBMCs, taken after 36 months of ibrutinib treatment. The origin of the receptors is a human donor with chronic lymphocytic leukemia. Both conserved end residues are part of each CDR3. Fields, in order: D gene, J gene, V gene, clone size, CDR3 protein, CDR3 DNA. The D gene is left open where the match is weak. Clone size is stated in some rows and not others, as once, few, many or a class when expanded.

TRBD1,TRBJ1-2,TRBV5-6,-,CASSSGQGHGYTF,TGTGCCAGCAGCTCCGGACAGGGTCATGGCTACACCTTC
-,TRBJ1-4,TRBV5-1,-,CASSYGGSEKLFF,TGCGCCAGCAGTTACGGGGGGAGCGAAAAACTGTTTTTT
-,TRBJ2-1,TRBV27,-,CASRPYSRGEPPYNEQFF,TGTGCCAGCAGACCATATAGTAGGGGCGAACCACCCTACAATGAGCAGTTCTTC
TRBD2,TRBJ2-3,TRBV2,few,CASSDPSGGGADTQYF,TGTGCCAGCAGTGATCCTAGCGGGGGGGGAGCAGATACGCAGTATTTT
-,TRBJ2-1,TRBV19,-,CASSRQLAYNEQFF,TGTGCCAGTAGTAGACAGCTAGCCTACAATGAGCAGTTCTTC
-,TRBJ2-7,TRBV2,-,CASRDPNGSSYEQYF,TGTGCCAGCAGGGATCCGAACGGGAGTTCCTACGAGCAGTACTTC
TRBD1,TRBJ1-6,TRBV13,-,CASSPPRQGFDSPLHF,TGTGCCAGCAGCCCCCCTCGACAGGGTTTCGATTCACCCCTCCACTTT
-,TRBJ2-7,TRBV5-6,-,CASSWGREEQYF,TGTGCCAGCAGCTGGGGGCGGGAAGAGCAGTACTTC
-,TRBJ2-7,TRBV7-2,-,CASSLWDSYEQYF,TGTGCCAGCAGCTTGTGGGACTCCTACGAGCAGTACTTC
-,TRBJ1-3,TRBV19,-,CASSIGGSGNTIYF,TGTGCCAGTAGTATCGGGGGTTCTGGAAACACCATATATTTT
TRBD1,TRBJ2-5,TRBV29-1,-,CSVDARGRGETQYF,TGCAGCGTTGATGCCAGGGGGCGTGGGGAGACCCAGTACTTC
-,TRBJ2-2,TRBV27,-,CASSFGVGGELFF,TGTGCCAGCAGTTTCGGCGTCGGCGGGGAGCTGTTTTTT
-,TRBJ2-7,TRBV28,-,CASSLQGGSYEQYF,TGTGCCAGCAGTTTACAGGGGGGGTCCTACGAGCAGTACTTC
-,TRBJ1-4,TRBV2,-,CASRADRINEKLFF,TGTGCCAGCAGGGCGGACAGAATCAATGAAAAACTGTTTTTT
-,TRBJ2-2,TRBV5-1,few,CASSLGGANTGELFF,TGCGCCAGCAGCTTGGGAGGGGCGAACACCGGGGAGCTGTTTTTT